A single sample is the source of the 16 T cell receptor beta chains below, sequenced in a study of blood T cell repertoires in COVID-19. TCRdb's copy holds only in-frame clones and misses some; the assay was immunoSEQ multiplex PCR. In the table there are roughly 200,000 clones, about 90% of which are singletons. Sequencing was carried out using peripheral blood. The receptors come from a young woman who had recovered from COVID-19.

This chain connects TRBV11-2 to TRBJ2-2; tentative D call: TRBD2 (6 bases). V was cut by 10 bases and J by 3 bases, with 15 bases left in between. Germline V gives CDR1 SGHAT, CDR2 FQNNGV. CDR3 size: 14 residues. The DNA of the CDR3 is TGTGCCACCTCTCGGGACTCCTACACCGGGGAGCTGTTTTTT. As protein: CATSRDSYTGELFF.

The rearrangement links TRBV9 to TRBJ2-5, with 9 nucleotides matching TRBD1. Losses at the gene ends were 7 bases for V and 4 bases for J; bases not matched to a gene: 5. The CDR3 runs to 13 residues. Germline assignment: CDR1 SGDLS and CDR2 YYNGEE. The CDR3 bases are TGTGCCAGCGGACAGGGGAATCCAGAGACCCAGTACTTC. Translated: CASGQGNPETQYF.

The chain combines TRBV9 with TRBJ2-3; 8 nucleotides agree with TRBD2. From germline, CDR1 is SGDLS and CDR2 YYNGEE. V shed 2 bases, J shed 2 bases, and the junction held 7 bases outside the gene matches. This CDR3 has 16 amino acids. CDR3 coding DNA: TGTGCCAGCAGCGTTACTAGCGGATACCACACAGATACGCAGTATTTT. This gives the protein CASSVTSGYHTDTQYF.

The rearrangement links TRBV5-1 to TRBJ2-7; TRBD2 matches 7 bases. Germline V gene sequence: CDR1 SGHRS, CDR2 YFSETQ. The V and J ends lost 10 bases and 3 bases, in that order; junction bases with no gene match: 13. The length of the CDR3 is 14 residues. The CDR3 here is CASWEGGTIYEQYF. CDR3 bases: TGCGCCTCCTGGGAGGGAGGAACCATCTACGAGCAGTACTTC.

The genes are TRBV15 and TRBJ1-1, with 7 bases lining up with TRBD1. Germline V gene lookup returns CDR1 LNHNV and CDR2 YYDKDF (reference sequence). The CDR3 is made up of 15 amino acids. J gave up 5 bases and V 5 bases, and 11 bases lay outside the gene matches. In DNA, the CDR3 is TGTGCCACCAGCGGCCGAACAGGGGCAGGGACTGAAGCTTTCTTT. This translates into CATSGRTGAGTEAFF. The complete variable domain, with remaining parts taken from reference TRBV15 and TRBJ1-1, reads DAMVIQNPRYQVTQFGKPVTLSCSQTLNHNVMYWYQQKSSQAPKLLFHYYDKDFNNEADTPDNFQSRRPNTSFCFLDIRSPGLGDTAMYLCATSGRTGAGTEAFFGQGTRLTVV.

This rearrangement joins TRBV7-9 to TRBJ1-4; D perhaps matches TRBD1 (6 bases). CDR1 and CDR2 (germline): SEHNR, FQNEAQ (reference sequence). V lost 10 bases and J 4 bases, leaving 13 bases between the germline ends. The CDR3 runs to 13 residues. The CDR3 is CAIADRYNEKLFF. CDR3 sequence (DNA): TGTGCCATCGCGGACAGATATAATGAAAAACTGTTTTTT.

V gene TRBV19 combines with J gene TRBJ2-7; the D gene is possibly TRBD2 (5 bases). The CDR3 covers 13 residues. Trimming shortened V by 3 bases and J by 4 bases, and 10 bases separated the two germline ends. The germline V gene encodes CDR1 LNHDA and CDR2 SQIVND (reference sequence). CDR3 bases: TGTGCCAGTAGTATTCGGCTAGCTTACGAGCAGTACTTC. The encoded protein is CASSIRLAYEQYF.

DNA of the CDR3: TGTGCCAGCAGCTTAGCCACAGCCCGGCCCCAGCATTTT. Translated, it gives CASSLATARPQHF. J is TRBJ1-5 and V is TRBV7-2; no clear D. Trimming shortened V by 0 bases and J by 9 bases, and 9 bases separated the two germline ends. The CDR3 loop spans 13 amino acids. Germline V gene data show CDR1 as SGHTA and CDR2 as FQGNSA.

This rearrangement joins TRBV15 to TRBJ1-3; TRBD1 agrees at 8 bases. Germline loops: CDR1 LNHNV, CDR2 YYDKDF (reference sequence). There are 19 residues in the CDR3. The V gene end was trimmed by 1 base and the J gene end by 0 bases; junction bases not matched to a gene: 11. CDR3 sequence reads: CATSRGYAGGANSGNTIYF. The CDR3 coding sequence is TGTGCCACCAGCAGAGGATATGCAGGGGGCGCAAACTCTGGAAACACCATATATTTT.

The rearrangement links TRBV7-2 to TRBJ1-2; D gene unclear. CDR1 is SGHTA, CDR2 FQGNSA, per germline. Trimming took 3 bases from V and 8 from J, leaving 13 bases between them. CDR3 length: 13 residues. For the CDR3, the DNA is TGTGCCAGCAGCTTCAAACCCTCGCAGGGCTACACCTTC. The encoded protein is CASSFKPSQGYTF.

V gene TRBV12-1 combines with J gene TRBJ1-5; the table's D call of TRBD1 was not tested on the DNA. TRBV12-1 is given as a pseudogene. This CDR3 is built from 16 residues. CDR3 in amino acids: CASSSPCAGSNQPQHF. In nucleotides, the CDR3 is TGTGCCAGCAGCTCCCCGTGTGCAGGCAGCAATCAGCCCCAGCATTTT.

This rearrangement joins TRBV27 to TRBJ2-5, with TRBD1 matching 7 bases. In germline, CDR1 is MNHEY, CDR2 SMNVEV (reference sequence). J was trimmed by 4 bases and V by 0 bases; bases with no gene match: 5. The CDR3 totals 15 residues. Here the CDR3 DNA reads TGTGCCAGCAGTTTATCAAGAGGGGGCTTAGAGACCCAGTACTTC. Its protein product is CASSLSRGGLETQYF.

This clone was recorded once. This sequence joins TRBV6-1 and TRBJ2-3; unclear D gene. Trimming stripped 4 bases from V and 2 bases from J, with 16 bases between. From germline, CDR1 is MNHNS and CDR2 SASEGT. The CDR3 extends over 16 amino acids. CDR3 DNA: TGTGCCAGCAGTGCTCAATTTCTATCATACACAGATACGCAGTATTTT. This codes for CASSAQFLSYTDTQYF.

The V gene is TRBV19, the J gene TRBJ2-7, with TRBD1 identical over 7 bases. This CDR3 spans 14 amino acids. Germline V lookup: CDR1 LNHDA, CDR2 SQIVND (reference sequence). The trim removed 7 bases at V and 4 bases at J, leaving 10 bases unmatched. The CDR3 nucleotides are TGTGCCAGTAATCCCGGGACAGAAATTTACGAGCAGTACTTC. It specifies CASNPGTEIYEQYF.

There are a few counts of this clone. The DNA for the CDR3 is TGTGCCAGCAGTTCCCGGATAGCGGGAGTTAATGAGCAGTTCTTC. Translated, it gives CASSSRIAGVNEQFF. V gene TRBV6-2 or TRBV6-3 combines with J gene TRBJ2-1, with 9 bases identical to TRBD2. The V gene end was trimmed by 4 bases and the J gene end by 7 bases; junction bases not matched to a gene: 8. Germline lookup yields CDR1 MNHEY and CDR2 SVGEGT. The CDR3 totals 15 residues.

J is TRBJ2-2 and V is TRBV2; D is uncertain. Trimming shortened V by 2 bases and J by 5 bases, and 15 bases separated the two germline ends. Germline CDR1 reads SNHLY; CDR2 reads FYNNEI. The CDR3 has 16 residues. DNA of the CDR3: TGTGCCAGCAGTGAATCCCCGCCTCGGTTGACCGGGGAGCTGTTTTTT. This translates into CASSESPPRLTGELFF.